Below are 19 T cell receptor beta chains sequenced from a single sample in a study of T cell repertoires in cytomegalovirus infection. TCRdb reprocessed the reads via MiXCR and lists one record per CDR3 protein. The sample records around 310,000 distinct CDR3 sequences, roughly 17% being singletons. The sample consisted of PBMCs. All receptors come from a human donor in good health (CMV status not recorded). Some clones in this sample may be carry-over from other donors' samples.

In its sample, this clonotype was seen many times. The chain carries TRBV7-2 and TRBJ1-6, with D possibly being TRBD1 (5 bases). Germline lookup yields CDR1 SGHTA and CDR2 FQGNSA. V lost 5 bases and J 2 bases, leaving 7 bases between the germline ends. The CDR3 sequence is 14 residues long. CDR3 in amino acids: CASSMDTYNSPLHF. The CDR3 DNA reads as TGTGCCAGCAGCATGGACACCTATAATTCACCCCTCCACTTT.

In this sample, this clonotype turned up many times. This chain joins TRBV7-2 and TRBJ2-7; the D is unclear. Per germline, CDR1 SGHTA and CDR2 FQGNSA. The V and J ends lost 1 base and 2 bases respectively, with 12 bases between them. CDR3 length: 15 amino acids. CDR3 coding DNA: TGTGCCAGCAGCTTAGGGCCAGCAACCACCTACGAGCAGTACTTC. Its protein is CASSLGPATTYEQYF.

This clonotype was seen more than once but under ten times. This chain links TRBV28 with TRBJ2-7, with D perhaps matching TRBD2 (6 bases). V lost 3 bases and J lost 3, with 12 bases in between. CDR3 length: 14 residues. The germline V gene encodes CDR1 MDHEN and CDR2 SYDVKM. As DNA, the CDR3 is TGTGCCAGCAGTTTGATACAGGACTACTACGAGCAGTACTTC. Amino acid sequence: CASSLIQDYYEQYF. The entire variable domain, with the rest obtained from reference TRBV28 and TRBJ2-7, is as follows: DVKVTQSSRYLVKRTGEKVFLECVQDMDHENMFWYRQDPGLGLRLIYFSYDVKMKEKGDIPEGYSVSREKKERFSLILESASTNQTSMYLCASSLIQDYYEQYFGPGTRLTVT.

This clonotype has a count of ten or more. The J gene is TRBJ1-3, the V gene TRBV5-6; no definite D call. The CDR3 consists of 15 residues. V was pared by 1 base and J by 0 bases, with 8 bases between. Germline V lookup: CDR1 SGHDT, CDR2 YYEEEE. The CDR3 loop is CASSLNQVSGNTIYF. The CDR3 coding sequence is TGTGCCAGCAGCTTGAACCAGGTCTCTGGAAACACCATATATTTT.

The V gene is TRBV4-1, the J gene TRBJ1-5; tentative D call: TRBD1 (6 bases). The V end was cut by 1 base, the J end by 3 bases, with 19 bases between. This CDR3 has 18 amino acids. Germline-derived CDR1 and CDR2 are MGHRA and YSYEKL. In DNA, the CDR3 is TGCGCCAGCAGCCAAGGCCTCATTCGGCAGGGGATCAATCAGCCCCAGCATTTT. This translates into CASSQGLIRQGINQPQHF.

CDR3 sequence reads: CASSLASTSGGALDTQYF. In nucleotides, the CDR3 is TGTGCCAGCAGCTTAGCTTCAACTAGCGGGGGGGCCTTAGATACGCAGTATTTT. The chain has TRBV7-6 and TRBJ2-3, with 13 bases aligning to TRBD2. Looked up from germline, CDR1 is SGHVS and CDR2 is FNYEAQ. This CDR3 region has 18 residues. V was clipped by 0 bases and J by 5 bases; unmatched bases: 8.

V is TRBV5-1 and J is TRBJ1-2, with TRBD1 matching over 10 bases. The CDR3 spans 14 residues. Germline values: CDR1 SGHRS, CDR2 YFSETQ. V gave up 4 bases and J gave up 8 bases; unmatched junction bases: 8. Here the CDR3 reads CASSPGTGVNGYTF. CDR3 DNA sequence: TGCGCCAGCAGCCCGGGGACAGGGGTTAACGGCTACACCTTC.

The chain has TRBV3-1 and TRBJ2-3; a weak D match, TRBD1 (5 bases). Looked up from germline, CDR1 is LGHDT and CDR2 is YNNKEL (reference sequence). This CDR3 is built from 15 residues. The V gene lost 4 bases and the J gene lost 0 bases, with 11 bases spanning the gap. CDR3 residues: CASSPQWTSTDTQYF. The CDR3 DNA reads TGTGCCAGCAGCCCACAGTGGACAAGCACAGATACGCAGTATTTT.

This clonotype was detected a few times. The CDR3 nucleotides are TGTGCCAGCAGCTCCCTGGGGAGGGGGGTGAGGAATGAGCAGTTCTTC. Translating gives CASSSLGRGVRNEQFF. The J gene is TRBJ2-1, the V gene TRBV5-6, with a tentative D call TRBD2 (7 bases). Germline CDR1 is SGHDT and CDR2 is YYEEEE. V was pared by 3 bases and J by 7 bases, with 20 bases between. The CDR3 is 16 amino acids.

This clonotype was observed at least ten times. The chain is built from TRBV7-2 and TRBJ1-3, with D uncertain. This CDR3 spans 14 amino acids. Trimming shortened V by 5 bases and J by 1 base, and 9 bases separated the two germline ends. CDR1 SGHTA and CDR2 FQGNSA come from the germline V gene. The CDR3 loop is CASSEYQSGNTIYF. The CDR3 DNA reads TGTGCCAGCAGCGAATACCAATCTGGAAACACCATATATTTT. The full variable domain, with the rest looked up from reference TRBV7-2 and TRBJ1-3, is GAGVSQSPSNKVTEKGKDVELRCDPISGHTALYWYRQSLGQGLEFLIYFQGNSAPDKSGLPSDRFSAERTGGSVSTLTIQRTQQEDSAVYLCASSEYQSGNTIYFGEGSWLTVV.

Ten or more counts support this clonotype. CDR3 sequence reads: CASSLKGRALTEAFF. CDR3 nucleotides: TGTGCCAGCAGCTTAAAAGGCAGGGCTCTCACTGAAGCTTTCTTT. This chain connects TRBV7-9 to TRBJ1-1; possibly TRBD1 for D (5 bases). CDR3 size: 15 residues. V lost 2 bases and J lost 4, with 14 bases in between. The germline CDR1 and CDR2 sequences are SEHNR and FQNEAQ (reference sequence).

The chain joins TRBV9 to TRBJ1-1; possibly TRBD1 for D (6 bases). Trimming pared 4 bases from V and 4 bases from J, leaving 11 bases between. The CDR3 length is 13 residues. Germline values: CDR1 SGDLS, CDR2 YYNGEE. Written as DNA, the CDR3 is TGTGCCAGCAGCCCAGGGACAATCACTGAAGCTTTCTTT. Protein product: CASSPGTITEAFF.

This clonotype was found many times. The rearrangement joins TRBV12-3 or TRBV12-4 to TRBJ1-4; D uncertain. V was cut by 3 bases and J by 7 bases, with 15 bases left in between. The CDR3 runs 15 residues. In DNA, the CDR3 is TGTGCCAGCAGTTTCTCCGAGGGCGTCGCTGAAAAACTGTTTTTT. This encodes CASSFSEGVAEKLFF.

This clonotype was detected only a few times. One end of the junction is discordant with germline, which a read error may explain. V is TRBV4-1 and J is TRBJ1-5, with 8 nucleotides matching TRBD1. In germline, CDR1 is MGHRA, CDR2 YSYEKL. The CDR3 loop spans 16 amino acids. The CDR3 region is CASRQGMGQGNQPQHF. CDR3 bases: TGCGCCAGCAGACAAGGCATGGGACAGGGCAATCAGCCCCAGCATTTT.

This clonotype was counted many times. The CDR3 DNA follows: TGTGCCAGCAGCTTAGAAGTACAGGGGCCACCCCTCCACTTT. It translates to CASSLEVQGPPLHF. The genes are TRBV7-8 and TRBJ1-6; 7 nucleotides agree with TRBD1. The CDR3 has 14 amino acids. The V segment lost 1 base and the J segment 11 bases; nucleotides outside the gene matches: 5. Germline V gives CDR1 SGHVS, CDR2 FQNEAQ.

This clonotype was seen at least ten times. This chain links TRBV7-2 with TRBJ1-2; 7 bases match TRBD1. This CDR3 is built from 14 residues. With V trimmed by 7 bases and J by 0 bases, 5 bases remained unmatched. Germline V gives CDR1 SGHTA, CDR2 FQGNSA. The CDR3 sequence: CASILGTANYGYTF. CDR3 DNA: TGTGCCAGCATCCTAGGGACAGCTAACTATGGCTACACCTTC.

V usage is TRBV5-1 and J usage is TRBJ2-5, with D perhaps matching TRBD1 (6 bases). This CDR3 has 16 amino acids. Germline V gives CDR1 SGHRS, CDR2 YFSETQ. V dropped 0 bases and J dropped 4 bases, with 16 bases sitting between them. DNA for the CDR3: TGCGCCAGCAGCTTGGGAGGTCTCCAGGGGCTAGAGACCCAGTACTTC. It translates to CASSLGGLQGLETQYF.

The CDR3 sequence is CASSSQGFTDTQYF. CDR3 DNA sequence: TGTGCCAGCAGTTCACAGGGCTTCACAGATACGCAGTATTTT. The chain joins TRBV12-3 or TRBV12-4 to TRBJ2-3, with D possibly TRBD1 on 6 matching bases. The CDR3 length is 14 residues. V was cut by 4 bases and J by 2 bases, with 10 bases left in between.

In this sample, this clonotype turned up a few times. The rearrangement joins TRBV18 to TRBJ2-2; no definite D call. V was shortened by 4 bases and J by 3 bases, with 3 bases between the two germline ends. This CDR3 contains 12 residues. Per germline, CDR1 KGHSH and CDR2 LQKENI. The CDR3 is CASSRDTGELFF. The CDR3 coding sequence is TGTGCCAGCTCACGGGACACCGGGGAGCTGTTTTTT.